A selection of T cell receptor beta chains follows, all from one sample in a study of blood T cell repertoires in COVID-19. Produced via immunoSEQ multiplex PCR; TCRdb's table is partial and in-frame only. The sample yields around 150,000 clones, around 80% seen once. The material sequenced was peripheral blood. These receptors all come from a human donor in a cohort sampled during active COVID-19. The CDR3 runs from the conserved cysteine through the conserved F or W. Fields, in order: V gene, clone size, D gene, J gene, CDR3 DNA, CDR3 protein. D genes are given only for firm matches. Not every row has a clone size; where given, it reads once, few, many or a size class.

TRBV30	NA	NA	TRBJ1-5	TGTGCCTGGAATACCCACCGAGGGCAGCCCCAGCATTTT	CAWNTHRGQPQHF
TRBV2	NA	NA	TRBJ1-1	TGTGCCTCCAAAACCATACTTACGGCTGAAGCTTTCTTT	CASKTILTAEAFF
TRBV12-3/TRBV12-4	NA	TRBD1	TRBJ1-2	TGTGCCAGCAGTTCCCGGACAGGGTACGGCTACACCTTC	CASSSRTGYGYTF
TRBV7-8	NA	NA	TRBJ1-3	TGTGCCAGCAGCTCAGCCAGGGGAGCTGGAAACACCATATATTTT	CASSSARGAGNTIYF
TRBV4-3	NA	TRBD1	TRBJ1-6	TGCGCCAGCAGCCAGGGAGGACAGGGGGGTGATTCACCCCTCCACTTT	CASSQGGQGGDSPLHF
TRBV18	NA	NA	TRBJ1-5	TGTGCCAGCTCACCACTACAGGCAGATCAGCCCCAGCATTTT	CASSPLQADQPQHF
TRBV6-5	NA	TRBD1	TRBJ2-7	TGTGCCAGCAGGAGAGACAGGGGGCTTATCTACGAGCAGTACTTC	CASRRDRGLIYEQYF
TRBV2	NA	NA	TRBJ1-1	TGTGCCAGCAATGTGGAGGGAAGGGCTGAAGCTTTCTTT	CASNVEGRAEAFF
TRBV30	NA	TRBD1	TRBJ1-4	TGTGCCTGGGGCCCCGGGACAGGGTTCTGGAAACTGTTTTTT	CAWGPGTGFWKLFF
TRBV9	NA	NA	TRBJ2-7	TGTGCCAGCAGCGCCTTCGGGACCGGGGGGCCTTACGAGCAGTACTTC	CASSAFGTGGPYEQYF
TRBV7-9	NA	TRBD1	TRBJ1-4	TGTGCCAGCAGCTTACCTCTCGGAGGGGGCGGTGAAAAACTGTTTTTT	CASSLPLGGGGEKLFF
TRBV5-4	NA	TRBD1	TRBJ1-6	TGTGCCAGCTCCCTCGACAGGGTTAATTCACCCCTCCACTTT	CASSLDRVNSPLHF
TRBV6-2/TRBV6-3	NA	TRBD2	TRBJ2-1	TGTGCCAGCAGTTACGGGCGGGGGGGCCCTTATAATGAGCAGTTCTTC	CASSYGRGGPYNEQFF
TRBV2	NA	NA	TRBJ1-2	TGTGCCAGCAGGCCGACACAGGGAGAAGTGAAGGGCTACACCTTC	CASRPTQGEVKGYTF
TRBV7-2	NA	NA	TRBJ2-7	TGTGCCAGCAGCGCCGGAGGTTGGGAGTACGAGCAGTACTTC	CASSAGGWEYEQYF
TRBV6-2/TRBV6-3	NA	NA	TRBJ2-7	TGTGCCAGCAGTCTCGACGCAGGGTCCTACGAGCAGTACTTC	CASSLDAGSYEQYF
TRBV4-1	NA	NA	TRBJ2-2	TGCGCCAGCAGCCAAGTACAGGGATCGAGCACCGGGGAGCTGTTTTTT	CASSQVQGSSTGELFF
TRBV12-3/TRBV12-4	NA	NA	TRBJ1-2	TGTGCCAGCAGGACAGTCCCGTATGGCTACACCTTC	CASRTVPYGYTF
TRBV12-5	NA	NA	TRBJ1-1	TGTGCTAGTGGTTTTGAATCTTTGGGAGGCGTCACTGAAGCTTTCTTT	CASGFESLGGVTEAFF
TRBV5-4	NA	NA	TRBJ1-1	TGTGCCAGCAGCCTTTTACAGGTAAACACTGAAGCTTTCTTT	CASSLLQVNTEAFF
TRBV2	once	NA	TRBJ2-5	TGTGCCAGCAGGGGTGCGGGACCCCCCCAAGAGACCCAGTACTTC	CASRGAGPPQETQYF
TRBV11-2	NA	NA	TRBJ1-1	TGTGCCAGCAGCTTATCTAACCCGGGGGGCACCCATTCGACTGAAGCTTTCTTT	CASSLSNPGGTHSTEAFF
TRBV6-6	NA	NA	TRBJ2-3	TGTGCCAGCAGTCCAGACAGGGGAGGGTCTAGGACAGATACGCAGTATTTT	CASSPDRGGSRTDTQYF
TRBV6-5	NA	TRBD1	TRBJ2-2	TGTGCCAGCAGGTCGGGACAGGGGGTTACCGGGGAGCTGTTTTTT	CASRSGQGVTGELFF
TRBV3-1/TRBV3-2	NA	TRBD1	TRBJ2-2	TGTGCCAGCAGCCAAGCCGGGACAGACAACACCGGGGAGCTGTTTTTT	CASSQAGTDNTGELFF
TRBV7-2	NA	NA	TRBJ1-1	TGTGCCAGCAGCCCGCCCTTTCGACAGACGAACACTGAAGCTTTCTTT	CASSPPFRQTNTEAFF
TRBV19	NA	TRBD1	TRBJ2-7	TGTGCCAGTAGTGCAGCCGGGACAGGGCTTTGGGAGCAGTACTTC	CASSAAGTGLWEQYF
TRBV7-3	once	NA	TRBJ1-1	TGTGCCAGCAGTAAAGGGGTGAACACTGAAGCTTTCTTT	CASSKGVNTEAFF
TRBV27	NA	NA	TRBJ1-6	TGTGCCAGCAGTTTATCGGAAGGGGTCTATAATTCACCCCTCCACTTT	CASSLSEGVYNSPLHF
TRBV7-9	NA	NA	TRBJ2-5	TGTGCCAGCAGCTTAGTCGCGTTGCGAGAGACCCAGTACTTC	CASSLVALRETQYF
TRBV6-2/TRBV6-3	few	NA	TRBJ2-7	TGTGCCAGCAGTTATAGCGGAAAGTACGAGCAGTACTTC	CASSYSGKYEQYF